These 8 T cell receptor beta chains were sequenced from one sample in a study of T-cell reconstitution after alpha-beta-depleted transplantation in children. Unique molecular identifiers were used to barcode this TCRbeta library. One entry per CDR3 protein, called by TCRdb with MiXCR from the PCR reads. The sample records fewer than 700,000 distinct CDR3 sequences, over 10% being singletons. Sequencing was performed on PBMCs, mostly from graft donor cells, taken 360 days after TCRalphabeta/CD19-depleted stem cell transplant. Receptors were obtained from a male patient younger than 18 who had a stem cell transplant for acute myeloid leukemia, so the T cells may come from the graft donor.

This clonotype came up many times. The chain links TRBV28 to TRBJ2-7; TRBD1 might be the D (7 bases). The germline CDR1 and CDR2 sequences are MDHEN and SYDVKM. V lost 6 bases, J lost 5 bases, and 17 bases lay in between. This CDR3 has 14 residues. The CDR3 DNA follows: TGTGCCAGCAGCCCTGGAGGGGGCGTCCACGAGCAGTACTTC. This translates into CASSPGGGVHEQYF.

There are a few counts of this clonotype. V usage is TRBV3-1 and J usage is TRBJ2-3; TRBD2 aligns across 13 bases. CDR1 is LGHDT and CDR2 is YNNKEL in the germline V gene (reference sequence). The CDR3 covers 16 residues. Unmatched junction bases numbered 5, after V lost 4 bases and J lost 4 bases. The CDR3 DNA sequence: TGTGCCAGCAGCCCACGGACTAGCGGGGGCTCAGATACGCAGTATTTT. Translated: CASSPRTSGGSDTQYF.

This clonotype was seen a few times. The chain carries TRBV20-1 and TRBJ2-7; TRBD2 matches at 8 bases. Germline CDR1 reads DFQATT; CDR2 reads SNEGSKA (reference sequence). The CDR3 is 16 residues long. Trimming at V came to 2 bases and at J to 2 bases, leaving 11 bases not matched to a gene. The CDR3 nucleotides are TGCAGTGCTAGACGCCCGTTAGCGGGGAAAACCTACGAGCAGTACGTC. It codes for CSARRPLAGKTYEQYV.

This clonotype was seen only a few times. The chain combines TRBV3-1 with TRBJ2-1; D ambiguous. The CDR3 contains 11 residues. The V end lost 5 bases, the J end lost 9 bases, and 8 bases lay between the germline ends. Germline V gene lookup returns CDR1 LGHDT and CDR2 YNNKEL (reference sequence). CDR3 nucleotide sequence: TGTGCCAGCAGCAGTAGTTCTGAGCAGTTCTTC. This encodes CASSSSSEQFF.

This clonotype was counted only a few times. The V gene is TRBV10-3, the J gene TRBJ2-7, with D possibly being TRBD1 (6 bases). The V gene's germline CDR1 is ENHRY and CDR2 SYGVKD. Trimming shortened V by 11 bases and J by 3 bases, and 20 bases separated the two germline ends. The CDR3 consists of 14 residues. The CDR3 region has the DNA TGTGCCGCCGCGACCGGGACATCTGACTACGAGCAGTACTTC. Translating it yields CAAATGTSDYEQYF.

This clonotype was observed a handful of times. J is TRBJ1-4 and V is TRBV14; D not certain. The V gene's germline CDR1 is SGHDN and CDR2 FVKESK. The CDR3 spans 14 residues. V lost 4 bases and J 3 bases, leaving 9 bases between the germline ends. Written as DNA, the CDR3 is TGTGCCAGCAGCCTGGCCCTACCTAATGAAAAACTGTTTTTT. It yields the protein CASSLALPNEKLFF.

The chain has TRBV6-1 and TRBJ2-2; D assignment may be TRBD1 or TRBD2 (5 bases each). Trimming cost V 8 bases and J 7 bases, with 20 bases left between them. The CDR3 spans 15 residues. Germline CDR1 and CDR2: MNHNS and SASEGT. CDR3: CASLTGTPWVGELFF. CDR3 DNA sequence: TGTGCCAGCCTCACCGGGACCCCGTGGGTCGGGGAGCTGTTTTTT.

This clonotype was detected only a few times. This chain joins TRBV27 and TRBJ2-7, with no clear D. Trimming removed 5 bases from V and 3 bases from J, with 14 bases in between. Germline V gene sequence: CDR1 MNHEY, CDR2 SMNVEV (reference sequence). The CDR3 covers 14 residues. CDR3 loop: CASSPLDRLYEQYF. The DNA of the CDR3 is TGTGCCAGCAGTCCCTTAGACCGTCTCTACGAGCAGTACTTC.